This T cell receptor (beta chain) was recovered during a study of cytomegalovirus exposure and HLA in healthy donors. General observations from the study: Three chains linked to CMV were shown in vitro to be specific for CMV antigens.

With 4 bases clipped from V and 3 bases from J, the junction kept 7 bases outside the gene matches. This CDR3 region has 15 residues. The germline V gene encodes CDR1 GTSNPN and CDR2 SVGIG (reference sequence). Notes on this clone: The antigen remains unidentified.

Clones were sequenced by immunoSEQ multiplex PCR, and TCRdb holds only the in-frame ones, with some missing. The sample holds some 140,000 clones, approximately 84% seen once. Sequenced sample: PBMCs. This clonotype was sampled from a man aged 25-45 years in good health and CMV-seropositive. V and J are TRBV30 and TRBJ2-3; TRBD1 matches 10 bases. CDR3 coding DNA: TGTGCCTGGACCCCCGGGACAGGGGTTACAGATACGCAGTATTTT. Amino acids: CAWTPGTGVTDTQYF.